This TCR beta chain emerged from a study of blood T cell repertoires in COVID-19. Study context: Acute-phase and convalescent COVID-19 samples originated in the United States, Italy and Spain. Nucleic acid was either cDNA or gDNA, and it came from T cells, B-cell-depleted T cells, or PBMCs.

The V gene end was trimmed by 3 bases and the J gene end by 4 bases; junction bases not matched to a gene: 4. The CDR3 has 13 amino acids. Germline V gene sequence: CDR1 DFQATT, CDR2 SNEGSKA (reference sequence). Generated by immunoSEQ multiplex PCR, the TCRdb table keeps only in-frame clones and is missing some. The sample gives roughly 200,000 clones, 87% of which show up once; over 0.7% is in the top ten. This TCR was recovered from a woman aged 18-29 years who had recovered from COVID-19. The sequenced material came from peripheral blood. V usage is TRBV20-1 and J usage is TRBJ2-7; 9 bases map to TRBD2. The CDR3 loop reads CSASSSGKYEQYF. CDR3 in DNA: TGCAGTGCTAGTTCTAGCGGGAAATACGAGCAGTACTTC.